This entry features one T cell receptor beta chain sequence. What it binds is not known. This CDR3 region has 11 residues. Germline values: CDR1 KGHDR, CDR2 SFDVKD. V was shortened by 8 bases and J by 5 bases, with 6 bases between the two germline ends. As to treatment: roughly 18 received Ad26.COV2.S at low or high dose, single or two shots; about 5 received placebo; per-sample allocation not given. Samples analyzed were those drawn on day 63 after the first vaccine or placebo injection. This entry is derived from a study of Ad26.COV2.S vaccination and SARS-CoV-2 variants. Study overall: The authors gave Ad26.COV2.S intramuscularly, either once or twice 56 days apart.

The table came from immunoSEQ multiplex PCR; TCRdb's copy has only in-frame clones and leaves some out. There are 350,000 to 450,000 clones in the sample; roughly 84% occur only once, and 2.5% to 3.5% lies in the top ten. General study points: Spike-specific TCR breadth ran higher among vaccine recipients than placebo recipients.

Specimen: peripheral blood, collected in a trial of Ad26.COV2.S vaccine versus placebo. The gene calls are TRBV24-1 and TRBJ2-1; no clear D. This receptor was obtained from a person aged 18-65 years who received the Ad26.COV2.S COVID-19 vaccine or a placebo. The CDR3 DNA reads TGTGCCACCACTAAGGACAATGAGCAGTTCTTC. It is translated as CATTKDNEQFF.